This TCR beta chain is from a study of blood T cell repertoires in COVID-19. Overall study: The study drew acute and convalescent COVID-19 samples from the United States, Italy and Spain. PBMCs, B-cell-depleted T cells, or T cells were the source of the cDNA or gDNA that made up the material.

In the study's own analysis: Nucleated cell counts were estimated from reference gene primer amplification. The protocol was immunoSEQ multiplex PCR, while the TCRdb copy is restricted to in-frame clones and leaves out a portion. D and trimming were read from the DNA, whereas the V and J calls and clone size are those reported in that table. Of some 80,000 clones detected, 88% appear once; the ten largest clones hold about 20%. V lost 4 bases and J 0 bases, leaving 10 bases between the germline ends. The CDR3 contains 14 residues. Germline V CDR1 and CDR2: MNHEY, SMNVEV (reference sequence). The chain recombines TRBV27 with TRBJ2-7; D ambiguous. The receptor's source is a human donor in a cohort sampled during active COVID-19. Sequencing was carried out using peripheral blood. This CDR3 is CASSSPPPSYEQYF. CDR3 bases: TGTGCCAGCAGTTCCCCCCCTCCCTCCTACGAGCAGTACTTC.